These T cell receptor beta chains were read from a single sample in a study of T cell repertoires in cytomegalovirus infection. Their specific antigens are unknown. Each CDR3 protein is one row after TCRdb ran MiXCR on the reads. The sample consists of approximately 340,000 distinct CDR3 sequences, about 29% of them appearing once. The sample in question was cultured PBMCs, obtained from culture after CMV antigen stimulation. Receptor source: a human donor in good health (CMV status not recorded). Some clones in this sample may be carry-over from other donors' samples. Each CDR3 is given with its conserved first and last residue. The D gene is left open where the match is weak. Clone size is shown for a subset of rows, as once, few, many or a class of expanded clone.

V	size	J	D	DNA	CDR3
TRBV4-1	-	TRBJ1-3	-	TGCGCCAGCAGCCAAGATTTTGGAAACACCATATATTTT	CASSQDFGNTIYF
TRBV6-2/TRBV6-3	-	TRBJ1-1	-	TGTGCCAGCAGTTATGGCGGGGAAGCTTTCTTT	CASSYGGEAFF
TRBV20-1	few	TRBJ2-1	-	TGCAGTGCTAGCCTTTGGGGCGGGGCGGGGAATGAGCAGTTCTTC	CSASLWGGAGNEQFF
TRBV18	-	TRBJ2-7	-	TGTGCCAGCTCACCACCGAGCGTCCTCTACGAGCAGTACTTC	CASSPPSVLYEQYF
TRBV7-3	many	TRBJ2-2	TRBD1	TGTGCCAGCAGCCCTGGGACAGGGAACACCGGGGAGCTGTTTTTT	CASSPGTGNTGELFF
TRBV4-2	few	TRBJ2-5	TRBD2	TGTGCCAGCAGCCAAGGATCCGGTGGGACTACAGAGACCCAGTACTTC	CASSQGSGGTTETQYF
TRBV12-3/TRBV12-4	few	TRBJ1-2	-	TGTGCCAGCAGTTTAGCGTATGAGGGGAGCTATGGCTACACCTTC	CASSLAYEGSYGYTF
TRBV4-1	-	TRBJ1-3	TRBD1	TGTGCCAGCAGCCAATCAATGGGACAGTTAAATTTT	CASSQSMGQLNF
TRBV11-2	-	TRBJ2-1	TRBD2	TGTGCCAGCAGCCCAAACAGCGGGGTTGGTGGCAATGAGCAGTTCTTC	CASSPNSGVGGNEQFF
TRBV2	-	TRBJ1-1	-	TGTGCCAGCACAATACAGGGCGCGAACACTGAAGCTTTCTTT	CASTIQGANTEAFF
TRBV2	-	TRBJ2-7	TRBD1	TGTGCCAGCACCGGGACAGCAGCCTACGAGCAGTACTTC	CASTGTAAYEQYF
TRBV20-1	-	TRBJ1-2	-	TGCAGTGCTAGAGCACTCTACTATGGCTACACCTTC	CSARALYYGYTF
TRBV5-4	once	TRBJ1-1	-	TGTGCCAGCAGCTTGGATAGGGGGGACACTGAAGCTTTCTTT	CASSLDRGDTEAFF
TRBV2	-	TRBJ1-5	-	TGTGCCAGCAGTGAGGGCGGGGACTATCAGCCCCAGCATTTT	CASSEGGDYQPQHF
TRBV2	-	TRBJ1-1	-	TGTGCCAGCAGTGGCGACCCGGCTGAAGCTTTCTTT	CASSGDPAEAFF
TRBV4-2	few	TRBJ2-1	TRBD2	TGTGCCAGCAGCCATATAGGGCCTACTAGCGGGAGTGGGTATGAGCAGTTCTTC	CASSHIGPTSGSGYEQFF
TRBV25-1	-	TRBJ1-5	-	TGTGCCAGCAGTGGTGGGGCGAATCAGCCCCAGCATTTT	CASSGGANQPQHF
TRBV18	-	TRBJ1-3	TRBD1	TGTGCCAGCTCACCACCCCTCGGGACAGAGAGAAACACCATATATTTT	CASSPPLGTERNTIYF
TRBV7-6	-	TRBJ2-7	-	TGTGCCAGCAGCTTAGCGGGACCCGGAGGAGGCAACGAGCAGTACTTC	CASSLAGPGGGNEQYF
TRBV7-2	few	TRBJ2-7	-	TGTGCCAGCAGCTTAAGCACCTACGAGCAGTACTTC	CASSLSTYEQYF
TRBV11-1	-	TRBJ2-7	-	TGTGCCAGCAGCTTTGGCACCTACGAGCAGTACTTC	CASSFGTYEQYF
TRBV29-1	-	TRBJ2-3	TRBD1	TGCAGCGTTGGAGGGACAGGGGGAGGCACAGATACGCAGTATTTT	CSVGGTGGGTDTQYF
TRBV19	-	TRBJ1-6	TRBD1	TGTGCCAGTAGTAGCCCCGGGACAGGGGTGGTTTCACCCCTCCACTTT	CASSSPGTGVVSPLHF
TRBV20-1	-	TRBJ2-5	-	TGCAGTGCCACGCAAGAGACCCAGTACTTC	CSATQETQYF
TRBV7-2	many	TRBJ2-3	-	TGTGCCAGCAATCGCCCAGTCTATACGCAGTATTTT	CASNRPVYTQYF
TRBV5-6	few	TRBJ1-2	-	TGTGCCAGCAGCACCGGGCCGGGGACGTCCTATGGCTACACCTTC	CASSTGPGTSYGYTF
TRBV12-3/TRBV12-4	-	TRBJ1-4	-	TGTGCCAGCAGTCCGGGGCCCCTCAGGACTAATGAAAAACTGTTTTTT	CASSPGPLRTNEKLFF
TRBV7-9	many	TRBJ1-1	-	TGTGCCAGCAGCTTACAAGGGGGGAACACTGAAGCTTTCTTT	CASSLQGGNTEAFF
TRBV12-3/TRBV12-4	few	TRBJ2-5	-	TGTGCCAGCAGCCGAAACAGGGCGTGGGAGACCCAGTACTTC	CASSRNRAWETQYF
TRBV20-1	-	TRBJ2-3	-	TGCAGTGCCGGTCAAGATACGCAGTATTTT	CSAGQDTQYF
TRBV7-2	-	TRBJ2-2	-	TGTGCCAGCAGCTTAGTATTAGCGGTCACCGGGGAGCTGTTTTTT	CASSLVLAVTGELFF
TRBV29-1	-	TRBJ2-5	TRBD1	TGCAGCGTTCGCGGACAGGGAGAGACCCAGTACTTC	CSVRGQGETQYF
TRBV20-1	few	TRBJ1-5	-	TGCAGTGCTAGAGATCAGGGGCGGGGAGGCAATCAGCCCCAGCATTTT	CSARDQGRGGNQPQHF
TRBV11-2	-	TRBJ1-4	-	TGTGCCAGCAGCTTAGCCTCCAGGAGGGAACTGTTTTTT	CASSLASRRELFF
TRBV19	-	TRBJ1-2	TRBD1	TGTGCCAGTAGTTTAGATCTGGACAGGGTTGTCTATGGCTACACCTTC	CASSLDLDRVVYGYTF
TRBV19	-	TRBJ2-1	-	TGTGCCAGTAGTATAGATCTACCCAATGAGCAGTTCTTC	CASSIDLPNEQFF
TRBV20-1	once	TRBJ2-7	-	TGCAGTGCTAGATCAGGAAGACAGTACGAGCAGTACTTC	CSARSGRQYEQYF
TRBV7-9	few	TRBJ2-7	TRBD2	TGTGCCAGCAGCTTTGGGGTAGCGGGAGGTGACGAGCAGTACTTC	CASSFGVAGGDEQYF
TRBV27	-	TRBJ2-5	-	TGTGCCAGCAGTCCTCGGGGTAGAGAGACCCAGTACTTC	CASSPRGRETQYF
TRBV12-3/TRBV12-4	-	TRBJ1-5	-	TGTGCCAGCAGTCTGACCCAAATTTATCAGCCCCAGCATTTT	CASSLTQIYQPQHF
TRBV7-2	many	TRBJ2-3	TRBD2	TGTGCCAGCAGCTCTCGGGGGAGGGCCTCGACGCAGTATTTT	CASSSRGRASTQYF
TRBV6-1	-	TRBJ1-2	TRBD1	TGTGCCAGCAGGAGGACAGGGGACGTTGGGAGCTACACCTTC	CASRRTGDVGSYTF
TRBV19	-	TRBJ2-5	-	TGTGCCAGTAGTATAGACCGGGGACGTATGCCCCAGTACTTC	CASSIDRGRMPQYF
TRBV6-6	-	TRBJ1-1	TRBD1	TGTGCCAGCAGTCGACATGGACAGGGGTTGGGCACTGAAGCTTTCTTT	CASSRHGQGLGTEAFF
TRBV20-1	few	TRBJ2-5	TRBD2	TGCAGTGCTAGCGTTGCTAGCGGGGGTTTGGAGACCCAGTACTTC	CSASVASGGLETQYF
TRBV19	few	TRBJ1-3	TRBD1	TGTGCCAGTAGCCGTGGACAGGGCGCTGGAAACACCATATATTTT	CASSRGQGAGNTIYF
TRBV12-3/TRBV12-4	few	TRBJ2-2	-	TGTGCCAGCAGTTTAATTGGAGGGCTCGCCGGGGAGCTGTTTTTT	CASSLIGGLAGELFF
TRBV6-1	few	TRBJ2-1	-	TGTGCCAGCAGTACCCAGGGTGGAAACTACAATGAGCAGTTCTTC	CASSTQGGNYNEQFF
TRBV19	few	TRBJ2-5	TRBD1	TGTGCCAGTAGCACCCGGACAGGGAGGGAGACCCAGTACTTC	CASSTRTGRETQYF